Listed below are T cell receptor beta chains from one sample, sequenced in a study of shared clonotypes between healthy human individuals. Sequenced by immunoSEQ multiplex PCR; TCRdb stores in-frame clones only, minus some. Among about 1.1 million clones listed, about 84% were seen once. The sample comprised memory CD4+ T cells from PBMCs. Every receptor here comes from a man aged 18 to 29 in good health. Some clones in this sample may be carry-over from other donors' samples. CDR3s include the opening cysteine and the closing phenylalanine or tryptophan. D genes are given only for firm matches. The size entry is marked missing in some rows and otherwise reads once, few, many or a size class.

TRBJ2-3,-,TRBV5-4,-,TGTGCCAGCAGCCCAGGAGGAGATACGCAGTATTTT,CASSPGGDTQYF
TRBJ1-1,-,TRBV27,TRBD1,TGTGCCAGCAGTTTCCGGGACAGTGACGAAGCTTTCTTT,CASSFRDSDEAFF
TRBJ2-1,-,TRBV4-1,-,TGCGCCAGCAGCATCGAAGGGCTCTCCTACAATGAGCAGTTCTTC,CASSIEGLSYNEQFF
TRBJ2-6,-,TRBV30,-,TGTGCCTGGAGAACTCCTGGAGGGGCCAACGTCCTGACTTTC,CAWRTPGGANVLTF
TRBJ1-6,-,TRBV5-8,-,TGTGCCAGCAGCCTCCCTCGGGGAATAATGAGGGGGTCACCCCTCCACTTT,CASSLPRGIMRGSPLHF
TRBJ1-2,few,TRBV4-2,-,TGTGCCAGCAGCCAAGATAGAAACGCTGCCACTAACTATGGCTACACCTTC,CASSQDRNAATNYGYTF
TRBJ2-3,-,TRBV5-4,TRBD2,TGTGCCAGCAGCACTAGCGGATTTAGCACAGATACGCAGTATTTT,CASSTSGFSTDTQYF
TRBJ2-2,-,TRBV5-1,-,TGCGCCAGCAGCTTGGTCCCCGGGAACACCGGGGAGCTGTTTTTT,CASSLVPGNTGELFF
TRBJ1-1,-,TRBV2,-,TGTGCCAGCAGTGACTCAGCGAACACTGAAGCTTTCTTT,CASSDSANTEAFF
TRBJ2-1,few,TRBV27,-,TGTGCCAGCAGTTCCGCGGGTCATGAGCAGTTCTTC,CASSSAGHEQFF
TRBJ2-2,-,TRBV6-6,-,TGTGCCAGCAAAACTCAAACCGGGGAGCTGTTTTTT,CASKTQTGELFF
TRBJ1-2,-,TRBV2,-,TGTGCCAGCAGTGTGGAGCAGAGCCTCGGGGGATATGGCTACACCTTC,CASSVEQSLGGYGYTF
TRBJ2-1,many,TRBV11-2,-,TGTGCCAGCAGCTTAGAGTTGCGAGTTGAGCAGTTCTTC,CASSLELRVEQFF
TRBJ1-4,once,TRBV5-4,-,TGTGCCAGCAGCCCCGGGACGGGCTATAATGAAAAACTGTTTTTT,CASSPGTGYNEKLFF
TRBJ1-4,-,TRBV5-1,-,TGCGCCAGCACTCAGGGGCCCCTGGATGAAAAACTGTTTTTT,CASTQGPLDEKLFF
TRBJ1-2,-,TRBV7-9,-,TGTGCCAGCAGCATCACCGGGACCAGGGATGGCTACACCTTC,CASSITGTRDGYTF
TRBJ2-7,few,TRBV2,-,TGTGCCAGCAGTGACGGTCGGCAGGGGCTGGGTGAGCAGTACTTC,CASSDGRQGLGEQYF
TRBJ2-3,-,TRBV6-1,-,TGTGCCAGCAGTTTATCCGCCTCGGATACGCAGTATTTT,CASSLSASDTQYF
TRBJ2-3,few,TRBV6-5,-,TGTGCCAGCAGTTTTAATCCCGGGATTAGCACAGATACGCAGTATTTT,CASSFNPGISTDTQYF
TRBJ1-4,-,TRBV6-5,TRBD1,TGTGCCAGCAGGACACAGGGGGTATATGAAAAACTGTTTTTT,CASRTQGVYEKLFF
TRBJ2-1,-,TRBV10-3,-,TGTGCCATCAGTCGGTCGGACGCAATAGCGGCAGAGCAGTTCTTC,CAISRSDAIAAEQFF
TRBJ2-2,few,TRBV5-4,-,TGTGCCAGCAGCGGGGGGGCAGGGATCCCCGGGGAGCTGTTTTTT,CASSGGAGIPGELFF
TRBJ2-4,-,TRBV2,-,TGTGCCAGCAGTGAAGGAGAAGGGGAGCAAGGCATTCAGTACTTC,CASSEGEGEQGIQYF
TRBJ2-7,-,TRBV6-5,TRBD1,TGTGCCAGCAGTTACGGACAGGGGGCGTACGAGCAGTACTTC,CASSYGQGAYEQYF
TRBJ2-4,-,TRBV20-1,-,TGCAGTGCTTGGGTCCAAAACATTCAGTACTTC,CSAWVQNIQYF
TRBJ2-5,-,TRBV5-1,-,TGCGCCAGCAGCTTGGGCGGTGGTCGAGAGACCCAGTACTTC,CASSLGGGRETQYF
TRBJ2-1,-,TRBV7-3,TRBD1,TGTGCCAGCAGCTTGTCACAGGGGACGTACAATGAGCAGTTCTTC,CASSLSQGTYNEQFF
TRBJ1-3,-,TRBV14,-,TGTGCCAGCAGCCAGGGGCTAGGGCGACGGCGATCTGGAAACACCATATATTTT,CASSQGLGRRRSGNTIYF
TRBJ1-1,-,TRBV28,TRBD1,TGTGCCAGCAGTAGGGGACAGGGGGCGGTAGCTTTCTTT,CASSRGQGAVAFF
TRBJ1-5,-,TRBV4-1,-,TGCGCCAGCAGCCAAGATACCGGGGGCAGGCAGCCCCAGCATTTT,CASSQDTGGRQPQHF
TRBJ2-3,few,TRBV5-4,-,TGTGCCAGCAGCTCTCAAGACACAGATACGCAGTATTTT,CASSSQDTDTQYF
TRBJ2-5,-,TRBV11-3,-,TGTGCCAGCAGCTTACGGCAGGGGACCCAAGAGACCCAGTACTTC,CASSLRQGTQETQYF
TRBJ1-5,-,TRBV2,-,TGTGCCAGCAGTGAAAACAGACCGGGATGGCGTGTGATGCCCCAGCATTTT,CASSENRPGWRVMPQHF
TRBJ2-3,few,TRBV18,-,TGTGCCAGCCGATACGCAGATACGCAGTATTTT,CASRYADTQYF
TRBJ2-1,-,TRBV9,TRBD2,TGTGCCAGCAGCCCCCGACCATCAGCGGGAATTGAGCAGTTCTTC,CASSPRPSAGIEQFF
TRBJ1-1,-,TRBV25-1,TRBD1,TGTGCCAGCAGTGAAGGCGGGACAGGGTCGAACACTGAAGCTTTCTTT,CASSEGGTGSNTEAFF
TRBJ2-7,many,TRBV10-3,TRBD2,TGTGCCATTGGCGTGGCTAGCGGGAGACTGTACGAGCAGTACTTC,CAIGVASGRLYEQYF
TRBJ2-2,-,TRBV7-2,-,TGTGCCAGCAGTACACAGGGCAGCGTAGCCGGGGAGCTGTTTTTT,CASSTQGSVAGELFF
TRBJ2-5,-,TRBV6-1,-,TGTGCCAGCAGCCTGGGGGCAACCCAGTACTTC,CASSLGATQYF
TRBJ2-7,-,TRBV5-1,-,TGCGCCAGCAGCTTCGGTCTAAAATACGAGCAGTACTTC,CASSFGLKYEQYF
TRBJ2-7,-,TRBV29-1,TRBD1,TGCAGCGTTGAAGGACAGGGGGGGAAATTCTACGAGCAGTACTTC,CSVEGQGGKFYEQYF
TRBJ2-7,-,TRBV23-1,-,TGCGCCAGCAGCACCTCAGGGGCGGGACATACTATCTACGAGCAGTACTTC,CASSTSGAGHTIYEQYF
TRBJ2-3,-,TRBV10-3,-,TGTGCCATCAGTGAACAGGGCGATACGCAGTATTTT,CAISEQGDTQYF
TRBJ2-3,-,TRBV30,-,TGTGCCTGGAGTCCTCTAGGCTATACGCAGTATTTT,CAWSPLGYTQYF